The next 29 T cell receptor beta chains were all read from a single sample in a study of response to subunit inactivated influenza vaccine. TCRdb redid the calling of the RT-PCR reads with MiXCR, one entry per CDR3 protein. The sample contains about 780,000 distinct CDR3 sequences, less than 20% of which appear only once. This specimen was PBMCs from blood, taken more than 4 days after vaccination. Receptors originate from a man over 45 who received an inactivated influenza vaccine.

The chain employs TRBV4-3 and TRBJ1-4; TRBD1 might be the D (5 bases). The CDR3 runs 17 residues. Germline CDR1 and CDR2: LGHNA and YSLEER. Trimming took off 0 bases at V and 12 bases at J, with 23 bases between the two ends. This CDR3 reads CASSQDLNKVLWGELFF. DNA for the CDR3: TGCGCCAGCAGCCAAGATCTGAATAAGGTACTCTGGGGGGAACTGTTTTTT.

This clonotype was detected a few times. The J gene is TRBJ2-2, the V gene TRBV12-3 or TRBV12-4, with TRBD1 matching over 8 bases. CDR3 size: 15 residues. The ends lost 6 bases at V and 4 bases at J; junction bases unmatched: 7. The CDR3 nucleotides are TGTGCCAGCAGGGTGGGACAGGCTTTCACCGGGGAGCTGTTTTTT. Protein product: CASRVGQAFTGELFF.

In its sample, this clonotype was seen a few times. The V gene is TRBV3-1, the J gene TRBJ2-1, with D perhaps TRBD1 or TRBD2 (5 bases each). The V gene lost 1 base and the J gene lost 8 bases, with 9 bases spanning the gap. Germline CDR1 LGHDT, CDR2 YNNKEL (reference sequence). The CDR3 extends over 13 amino acids. CDR3 sequence reads: CASSQVEGYEQFF. DNA for the CDR3: TGTGCCAGCAGCCAAGTCGAGGGGTATGAGCAGTTCTTC.

Remarks on this clonotype: This clone may be a read error of a much larger clone one base away. J is TRBJ1-1 and V is TRBV18; no clear D. The CDR3 sequence is 13 residues long. The germline V gene encodes CDR1 KGHSH and CDR2 LQKENI. In nucleotides, the CDR3 is TGTGCCAGCTCACCTCAGCCGAACACTGAAGCTCTCTTT. Residues: CASSPQPNTEALF.

This chain joins TRBV6-1 and TRBJ2-1, with TRBD2 matching over 9 bases. The trim removed 4 bases at V and 7 bases at J, leaving 8 bases unmatched. The CDR3 covers 15 residues. In germline, CDR1 is MNHNS, CDR2 SASEGT. The CDR3 nucleotides are TGTGCCAGCAGTGCCTTGGCGGGGGGGCGGAATGAGCAGTTCTTC. This sequence encodes CASSALAGGRNEQFF.

This clonotype was recorded only once. This chain joins TRBV18 and TRBJ1-1; TRBD1 matches 7 bases. V was clipped by 2 bases and J by 2 bases; unmatched bases: 5. This CDR3 is 15 amino acids long. In germline, CDR1 is KGHSH, CDR2 LQKENI. CDR3 nucleotides: TGTGCCAGCTCACCAAGGACAGGAAGTAACACTGAAGCTTTCTTT. It translates to CASSPRTGSNTEAFF.

This clonotype was seen many times. V gene TRBV29-1 combines with J gene TRBJ2-1; 7 nucleotides agree with TRBD1. Trimming removed 7 bases from V and 4 bases from J; junction bases left unmatched: 10. Looked up from germline, CDR1 is SQVTM and CDR2 is ANQGSEA. The length of the CDR3 is 14 residues. CDR3: CSAERDSIYNEQFF. The CDR3 DNA reads TGCAGCGCCGAGAGGGACAGCATATACAATGAGCAGTTCTTC.

The J gene is TRBJ1-5, the V gene TRBV7-2, with no clear D. Germline assignment: CDR1 SGHTA and CDR2 FQGNSA. V lost 5 bases, J lost 9 bases, and 17 bases lay in between. The CDR3 is made up of 14 amino acids. CDR3 region: CASSLQLGGRPQHF. The CDR3, as DNA: TGTGCCAGCAGCCTACAACTTGGAGGGCGGCCCCAGCATTTT. Complete variable domain (other parts from reference TRBV7-2 and TRBJ1-5): GAGVSQSPSNKVTEKGKDVELRCDPISGHTALYWYRQSLGQGLEFLIYFQGNSAPDKSGLPSDRFSAERTGGSVSTLTIQRTQQEDSAVYLCASSLQLGGRPQHFGDGTRLSIL.

Only a few counts were recorded for this clonotype. This chain joins TRBV20-1 and TRBJ1-1; 7 bases are a match to TRBD1. Germline assignment: CDR1 DFQATT and CDR2 SNEGSKA (reference sequence). This CDR3 is 15 amino acids long. V was pared by 6 bases and J by 5 bases, with 15 bases of the junction left unmatched. The CDR3 DNA reads TGCAGTGCCTCTCCCTCTCGGCAGGGGGTTACTGAAGCTTTCTTT. Its translation is CSASPSRQGVTEAFF.

This clonotype occurred many times. V is TRBV5-1 and J is TRBJ2-3; D not certain. The length of the CDR3 is 14 residues. The V end was cut by 2 bases, the J end by 3 bases, with 10 bases between. Germline V gives CDR1 SGHRS, CDR2 YFSETQ. The DNA for the CDR3 is TGCGCCAGCAGCTTCACTAAAGGAACAGATACGCAGTATTTT. Translating it yields CASSFTKGTDTQYF.

This clonotype has a handful of counts. V usage is TRBV13 and J usage is TRBJ2-5, with D perhaps assigned TRBD1 or TRBD2 (6 bases each). The CDR3 runs 14 residues. Germline V lookup: CDR1 PRHDT, CDR2 FYEKMQ (reference sequence). V was pared by 5 bases and J by 3 bases, with 13 bases between. The CDR3 here is CASSPEGGKETQYF. Here the CDR3 DNA reads TGTGCCAGCAGCCCTGAGGGGGGAAAAGAGACCCAGTACTTC.

There are a few counts of this clonotype. V is TRBV5-1 and J is TRBJ2-5, with D possibly being TRBD1 (6 bases). This CDR3 is 16 amino acids long. V shed 2 bases and J shed 0 bases, with 14 bases lying between them. Germline lookup yields CDR1 SGHRS and CDR2 YFSETQ. The CDR3 reads CASSFSGVWNQETQYF. The CDR3 bases are TGCGCCAGCAGCTTCTCAGGGGTCTGGAACCAAGAGACCCAGTACTTC.

Note on this clonotype: One end of the junction does not line up with germline, which may come from a read error. This chain links TRBV5-1 with TRBJ2-1; 10 bases fit TRBD2. The germline CDR1 and CDR2 sequences are SGHRS and YFSETQ. The CDR3 covers 14 residues. The CDR3 coding sequence is TGCGCCAGCAGCTCTAGGACTAGCGGAGATGAGCTGTTCTTC. Its translation: CASSSRTSGDELFF.

A single count supports this clonotype. This chain connects TRBV3-1 to TRBJ1-6; 10 positions agree with TRBD1. Germline lookup yields CDR1 LGHDT and CDR2 YNNKEL (reference sequence). The V gene end was trimmed by 4 bases and the J gene end by 8 bases; junction bases not matched to a gene: 5. CDR3 length: 15 residues. The CDR3 reads CASSRQGAKDSPLHF. In nucleotides, the CDR3 is TGTGCCAGCAGCCGACAGGGGGCCAAAGATTCACCCCTCCACTTT. Full variable domain (missing parts from reference TRBV3-1 and TRBJ1-6): DTAVSQTPKYLVTQMGNDKSIKCEQNLGHDTMYWYKQDSKKFLKIMFSYNNKELIINETVPNRFSPKSPDKAHLNLHINSLELGDSAVYFCASSRQGAKDSPLHFGNGTRLTVT.

This clonotype was detected only a few times. The V and J genes are TRBV5-1 and TRBJ2-1; the D gene could be TRBD1 or TRBD2 (6 bases each). V was trimmed by 0 bases and J by 3 bases, leaving 16 bases between them. The germline CDR1 and CDR2 sequences are SGHRS and YFSETQ. The CDR3 has 17 residues. CDR3 in DNA: TGCGCCAGCAGCTTGGTACGGGGGCGGACAATCTACAATGAGCAGTTCTTC. Translating it yields CASSLVRGRTIYNEQFF.

The chain employs TRBV19 and TRBJ1-4; TRBD1 is a possible D gene (5 bases). CDR3 length: 13 amino acids. The germline V gene encodes CDR1 LNHDA and CDR2 SQIVND (reference sequence). V lost 6 bases to trimming and J lost 8 bases, with 13 bases between them. As DNA, the CDR3 is TGTGCCAGTAGGCCAGGGAGGGTCGAAAAACTGTTTTTT. Translation gives CASRPGRVEKLFF.

Only a few counts were recorded for this clonotype. The rearrangement uses TRBV7-2 and TRBJ2-2; D is perhaps TRBD1 (5 bases). The CDR3 is 16 residues long. The V and J ends lost 3 bases and 1 base respectively, with 12 bases between them. Germline CDR1 and CDR2: SGHTA and FQGNSA. The CDR3 reads CASSLLQGLNTGELFF. In DNA, the CDR3 is TGTGCCAGCAGCTTGTTGCAGGGATTGAACACCGGGGAGCTGTTTTTT.

This clonotype was counted a few times. The chain combines TRBV27 with TRBJ2-7, with 8 nucleotides matching TRBD1. This CDR3 contains 14 residues. V shed 8 bases and J 5 bases; nucleotides not matched to a gene: 11. Germline V gene sequence: CDR1 MNHEY, CDR2 SMNVEV (reference sequence). CDR3 DNA: TGTGCCAGCGCCCGTGCAGGGGGCTTCAACGAGCAGTACTTC. Translated: CASARAGGFNEQYF.

The sample holds many counts of this clonotype. This rearrangement joins TRBV20-1 to TRBJ2-4; D may be TRBD1 (5 bases). Deletions cut 1 base from V and 0 bases from J, with 13 bases between. The CDR3 has 16 amino acids. Per the germline V gene, CDR1 is DFQATT and CDR2 is SNEGSKA (reference sequence). The CDR3 DNA reads as TGCAGTGCTAGAGCCTGGGGCCGAATAGCCAAAAACATTCAGTACTTC. It specifies CSARAWGRIAKNIQYF.

This clonotype was seen only a few times. The rearrangement uses TRBV6-1 and TRBJ1-2; 8 bases are shared with TRBD1. V shed 6 bases and J 2 bases; nucleotides not matched to a gene: 14. The CDR3 extends over 17 amino acids. Germline V gene lookup returns CDR1 MNHNS and CDR2 SASEGT. As DNA, the CDR3 is TGTGCCAGCAGCATGTCCCAATCAGGGGGCTCCAACTATGGCTACACCTTC. Translation: CASSMSQSGGSNYGYTF.

This clonotype was detected a few times. This chain's CDR3 is CASSKSRTGSSYNEQFF. CDR3 coding DNA: TGTGCCAGCAGTAAAAGCCGGACAGGGAGCTCCTACAATGAGCAGTTCTTC. This rearrangement joins TRBV12-3 or TRBV12-4 to TRBJ2-1; 8 bases match TRBD1. This CDR3 region has 17 residues. After removal of 5 bases from V and 0 bases from J, the junction contained 9 bases not matched to a gene.

The CDR3 nucleotides read TGTGCCATCAGTGAGTCCGGGACAAAATACGAGCAGTACTTC. Translating it yields CAISESGTKYEQYF. The chain couples TRBV10-3 to TRBJ2-7; tentative D call: TRBD1 (6 bases). V dropped 0 bases and J dropped 4 bases, with 10 bases sitting between them. The V gene's germline CDR1 is ENHRY and CDR2 SYGVKD. CDR3 length: 14 residues.

Many counts were recorded for this clonotype. The genes are TRBV7-7 and TRBJ2-1; no firm D call. The length of the CDR3 is 13 residues. Per germline, CDR1 SSHAT and CDR2 FNYEAQ (reference sequence). The V gene lost 1 base and the J gene lost 9 bases, with 10 bases spanning the gap. CDR3 DNA sequence: TGTGCCAGCAGCTTAGATGGTGGCAGTGAGCAGTTCTTC. This sequence encodes CASSLDGGSEQFF. Full variable domain (remainder filled in from reference TRBV7-7 and TRBJ2-1): GAGVSQSPRYKVTKRGQDVTLRCDPISSHATLYWYQQALGQGPEFLTYFNYEAQPDKSGLPSDRFSAERPEGSISTLTIQRTEQRDSAMYRCASSLDGGSEQFFGPGTRLTVL.

This clonotype was detected many times. The V call is TRBV6-1, the J call TRBJ2-1, with 11 bases aligning to TRBD1. The germline gives CDR1 MNHNS, CDR2 SASEGT. There are 18 residues in the CDR3. V was clipped by 6 bases and J by 5 bases; unmatched bases: 15. The CDR3 sequence: CASSQRNKGTGGHNEQFF. Written as DNA, the CDR3 is TGTGCCAGCAGCCAAAGAAACAAGGGGACAGGGGGGCACAATGAGCAGTTCTTC.

This chain links TRBV20-1 with TRBJ2-1, with 10 bases fitting TRBD2. This CDR3 comprises 16 residues. CDR1 and CDR2 (germline): DFQATT, SNEGSKA (reference sequence). Trimming removed 4 bases from V and 6 bases from J; junction bases left unmatched: 12. CDR3 sequence: CSANPPGLAHLNEQFF. DNA for the CDR3: TGCAGTGCTAACCCGCCGGGACTAGCGCACCTCAATGAGCAGTTCTTC.

The rearrangement links TRBV10-3 to TRBJ2-7, with 7 bases fitting TRBD1. Germline trimming cut 2 bases from V and 3 bases from J; bases unmatched to any gene: 10. The germline V gene has CDR1 ENHRY and CDR2 SYGVKD. This CDR3 contains 16 residues. The CDR3 DNA reads TGTGCCATCAGTGAGCGATGGCAGGGGGATAACTACGAGCAGTACTTC. It encodes CAISERWQGDNYEQYF.

This clonotype was picked up many times. The chain joins TRBV20-1 to TRBJ2-3; 10 bases agree with TRBD2. The length of the CDR3 is 16 residues. Trimming removed 5 bases from V and 5 bases from J; junction bases left unmatched: 13. Germline V gives CDR1 DFQATT, CDR2 SNEGSKA (reference sequence). The DNA of the CDR3 is TGCAGTGCTGGGGATCCGGCTAGCGGGAGCTTAGATACGCAGTATTTT. Its translation: CSAGDPASGSLDTQYF.

The chain uses TRBV12-3 or TRBV12-4 and TRBJ2-7; D not certain. V dropped 5 bases and J dropped 0 bases, with 20 bases sitting between them. This CDR3 is built from 17 residues. The CDR3 sequence is CASSNSRRTGSSYEQYF. CDR3 nucleotides: TGTGCCAGCAGTAACTCCCGACGGACGGGCAGCTCCTACGAGCAGTACTTC.

This clonotype appeared a few times. The rearrangement joins TRBV5-1 to TRBJ2-4; D is possibly TRBD1 or TRBD2 (5 bases each). The CDR3 sequence is 18 residues long. In germline, CDR1 is SGHRS, CDR2 YFSETQ. V lost 0 bases and J 1 base, leaving 17 bases between the germline ends. The CDR3 DNA reads TGCGCCAGCAGCTTGGGGGGGTCAGGGATCCTGGCCAAAAACATTCAGTACTTC. Amino acids: CASSLGGSGILAKNIQYF. The full variable domain, rest sourced from reference TRBV5-1 and TRBJ2-4, is KAGVTQTPRYLIKTRGQQVTLSCSPISGHRSVSWYQQTPGQGLQFLFEYFSETQRNKGNFPGRFSGRQFSNSRSEMNVSTLELGDSALYLCASSLGGSGILAKNIQYFGAGTRLSVL.